The 9 T cell receptor beta chains below all came from one sample that was sequenced in a study of blood T cell repertoires in COVID-19. Clones were read by immunoSEQ multiplex PCR, and TCRdb kept only the in-frame ones, dropping some. The sample includes just over 300,000 clones, around 85% of them seen just once. The sequenced sample was PBMCs or T cells enriched from blood (not recorded which). The receptors here all came from a man aged 25-45 years who had recovered from COVID-19.

The chain employs TRBV19 and TRBJ1-6; 7 bases agree with TRBD1. CDR3 length: 16 amino acids. Germline values: CDR1 LNHDA, CDR2 SQIVND (reference sequence). The V segment lost 1 base and the J segment 7 bases; nucleotides outside the gene matches: 7. The CDR3 protein is CASSIVRTGGNSPLHF. In DNA form, the CDR3 reads TGTGCCAGTAGTATAGTCAGGACAGGAGGAAATTCACCCCTCCACTTT.

This chain connects TRBV7-8 to TRBJ1-5, with D unclear. The V gene lost 3 bases and the J gene lost 6 bases, with 6 bases spanning the gap. CDR3 size: 12 residues. Germline assignment: CDR1 SGHVS and CDR2 FQNEAQ. Here the CDR3 DNA reads TGTGCCAGCAGCTTCGGGGTTCAGCCCCAGCATTTT. It encodes CASSFGVQPQHF.

V gene TRBV7-2 combines with J gene TRBJ2-7; TRBD2 agrees at 7 bases. The CDR3 is made up of 18 amino acids. Losses at the gene ends were 3 bases for V and 0 bases for J; bases not matched to a gene: 14. CDR1 is SGHTA, CDR2 FQGNSA, per germline. In DNA form, the CDR3 reads TGTGCCAGCAGCTTCCCCAGGAATCACGGGGGGTCCTCCTACGAGCAGTACTTC. Its protein product is CASSFPRNHGGSSYEQYF. The full variable domain, completed using reference TRBV7-2 and TRBJ2-7, is GAGVSQSPSNKVTEKGKDVELRCDPISGHTALYWYRQSLGQGLEFLIYFQGNSAPDKSGLPSDRFSAERTGGSVSTLTIQRTQQEDSAVYLCASSFPRNHGGSSYEQYFGPGTRLTVT.

Worth noting for this clone: Other DNA sequences in the same sample also yield this CDR3. The DNA of the CDR3 is TGTGCCATCAGATCGGGAAATCAGCCCCAGCATTTT. Translation gives CAIRSGNQPQHF. The rearrangement uses TRBV10-3 and TRBJ1-5; no reliable D call. The V gene lost 6 bases and the J gene lost 4 bases, with 7 bases spanning the gap. This CDR3 contains 12 residues. Germline CDR1 and CDR2: ENHRY and SYGVKD.

The sample holds a few counts of this clone. V and J are TRBV4-1 and TRBJ1-1; tentative D call: TRBD1 (5 bases). Trimming shortened V by 3 bases and J by 5 bases, and 16 bases separated the two germline ends. The germline V gene encodes CDR1 MGHRA and CDR2 YSYEKL. This CDR3 spans 15 amino acids. This CDR3 is CASSHRGLVRTEAFF. For the CDR3, the DNA is TGCGCCAGCAGCCACCGGGGACTTGTGAGAACTGAAGCTTTCTTT.

This chain joins TRBV19 and TRBJ1-2; D is possibly TRBD1 (5 bases). The CDR3 is 13 amino acids. The V end was cut by 10 bases, the J end by 8 bases, with 20 bases between. The germline V gene encodes CDR1 LNHDA and CDR2 SQIVND (reference sequence). DNA of the CDR3: TGTGCCACCTCCTGGGGGGATAGTAGAGGCTACACCTTC. It codes for CATSWGDSRGYTF.

This rearrangement joins TRBV18 to TRBJ1-3, with D hard to call. Trimming cost V 0 bases and J 2 bases, with 8 bases left between them. The CDR3 has 15 amino acids. CDR1 is KGHSH and CDR2 is LQKENI in the germline V gene. The CDR3 here is CASSPPRIPGNTIYF. DNA for the CDR3: TGTGCCAGCTCACCACCTAGAATTCCTGGAAACACCATATATTTT.

Worth noting for this clone: One base away lies a much larger clone, so this may be a sequencing read error. J is TRBJ2-1 and V is TRBV7-2; 13 bases are shared with TRBD2. Germline values: CDR1 SGHTA, CDR2 FQGNSA. The CDR3 is made up of 15 amino acids. The J segment lost 4 bases and the V segment lost 5 bases, leaving 2 bases of the junction unmatched. The CDR3 spells CASSPGLAGYNEQFF. The CDR3 DNA reads as TGTGCCAGCAGCCCGGGACTAGCGGGGTACAATGAGCAGTTCTTC.

V is TRBV6-6 and J is TRBJ1-4, with 9 bases lining up with TRBD1. The CDR3 extends over 16 amino acids. V trimming: 5 bases; J trimming: 8 bases; junction bases outside the gene matches: 12. Germline-derived CDR1 and CDR2 are MNHNY and SVGAGI (reference sequence). The CDR3 loop reads CASSPRPTGGQEKLFF. CDR3 DNA: TGTGCCAGCAGTCCCCGCCCGACAGGGGGACAGGAAAAACTGTTTTTT.